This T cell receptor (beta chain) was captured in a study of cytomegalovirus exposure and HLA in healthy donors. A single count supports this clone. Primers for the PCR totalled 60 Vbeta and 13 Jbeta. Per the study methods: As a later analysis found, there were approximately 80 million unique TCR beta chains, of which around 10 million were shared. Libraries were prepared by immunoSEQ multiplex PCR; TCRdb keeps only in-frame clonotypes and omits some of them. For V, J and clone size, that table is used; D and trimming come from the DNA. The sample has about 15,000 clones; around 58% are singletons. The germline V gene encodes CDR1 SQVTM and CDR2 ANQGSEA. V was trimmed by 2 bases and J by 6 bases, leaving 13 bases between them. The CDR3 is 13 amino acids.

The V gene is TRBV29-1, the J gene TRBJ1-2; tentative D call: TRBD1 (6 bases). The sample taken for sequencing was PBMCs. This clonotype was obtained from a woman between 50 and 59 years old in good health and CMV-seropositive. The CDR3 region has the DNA TGCAGCGTTGAACCCCAGGGGCTGGATGGCTACACCTTC. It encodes CSVEPQGLDGYTF.